Included here is one T cell receptor (beta chain) sequence, with context. The sample originates from a study of control samples from healthy donors and cancer patients. Profiled with immunoSEQ multiplex PCR; TCRdb holds only in-frame clones, not every one. The sample yields 120,000 or so clones, about 90% seen once. Trimming pared 6 bases from V and 9 bases from J, leaving 12 bases between. The CDR3 is made up of 12 amino acids. J is TRBJ2-4 and V is TRBV12-3 or TRBV12-4; D is unclear. This sequence was found in a man younger than 35 in good health. The specimen sequenced was blood. The CDR3 DNA follows: TGTGCCAGCAGCTCCGTGGAGTTCATTCAGTACTTC. Translation gives CASSSVEFIQYF.